This T cell receptor (beta chain) was identified during a study of blood T cell repertoires in COVID-19. At the level of the study: T cells, B-cell-depleted T cells, or PBMCs supplied cDNA or gDNA.

Trimming removed 0 bases from V and 3 bases from J; junction bases left unmatched: 2. CDR1 PRHDT and CDR2 FYEKMQ come from the germline V gene (reference sequence). The length of the CDR3 is 16 residues. Adults between about 18 and 95 years of age took part from more than 20 US areas. Participant-reported clinical history was the basis for cohort assignment. Sequencing was performed with immunoSEQ multiplex PCR; in TCRdb, only in-frame clones are kept and a portion is missing. The profile shows 300,000 to 350,000 clones, about 87% of them singletons. Sequencing used PBMCs or T cells enriched from blood (not recorded which). This clonotype was obtained from a man aged 30 to 39 who had recovered from COVID-19. The genes are TRBV13 and TRBJ1-6; 7 bases fit TRBD1. This CDR3 reads CASSLGQGFYNSPLHF. CDR3 bases: TGTGCCAGCAGCTTAGGACAGGGGTTCTATAATTCACCCCTCCACTTT.